This is a list of T cell receptor beta chains from one sample in a study of shared clonotypes between healthy human individuals. Sequencing was performed with immunoSEQ multiplex PCR; in TCRdb, only in-frame clones are kept and a portion is missing. The repertoire holds under 2,500,000 clones, with 95% as singletons. Sample: naive CD4+ T cells sorted from blood. The receptor set was obtained from a man aged 18 to 35 in good health. Both conserved end residues are part of each CDR3. Each record gives: J gene, CDR3 length, V gene, D gene, clone size, CDR3 protein, CDR3 DNA. A D gene is named only where the DNA matches it firmly. Expanded clones are given a class, and other clones once, few, many or no size at all.

j_gene: TRBJ1-1
len: 16
v_gene: TRBV7-2
d_gene: -
abundance: -
CDR3aa: CASSRGGEVPNTEAFF
CDR3nt: TGTGCCAGCAGTCGGGGGGGTGAAGTACCAAACACTGAAGCTTTCTTT

j_gene: TRBJ2-7
len: 14
v_gene: TRBV4-1
d_gene: -
abundance: -
CDR3aa: CASSQGGDSYEQYF
CDR3nt: TGCGCCAGCAGCCAAGGAGGGGACTCCTACGAGCAGTACTTC

j_gene: TRBJ2-2
len: 13
v_gene: TRBV19
d_gene: -
abundance: -
CDR3aa: CASGQLNTGELFF
CDR3nt: TGTGCCAGCGGACAGCTGAACACCGGGGAGCTGTTTTTT

j_gene: TRBJ2-7
len: 12
v_gene: TRBV5-4
d_gene: -
abundance: -
CDR3aa: CASSLNSYEQYF
CDR3nt: TGTGCCAGCAGCTTGAACTCCTACGAGCAGTACTTC

j_gene: TRBJ2-3
len: 15
v_gene: TRBV15
d_gene: TRBD2
abundance: -
CDR3aa: CATSRQGGGTDTQYF
CDR3nt: TGTGCCACCAGCAGACAGGGAGGGGGCACAGATACGCAGTATTTT

j_gene: TRBJ2-1
len: 13
v_gene: TRBV6-1
d_gene: TRBD2
abundance: -
CDR3aa: CASTSGAYNEQFF
CDR3nt: TGTGCCAGCACTAGCGGAGCTTACAATGAGCAGTTCTTC

j_gene: TRBJ1-2
len: 15
v_gene: TRBV14
d_gene: TRBD1
abundance: -
CDR3aa: CASSLRTGKSDGYTF
CDR3nt: TGTGCCAGCAGCCTTCGGACAGGGAAGAGCGATGGCTACACCTTC

j_gene: TRBJ2-7
len: 15
v_gene: TRBV5-1
d_gene: TRBD1
abundance: -
CDR3aa: CASTLTGGLTYEQYF
CDR3nt: TGCGCCAGCACCTTAACAGGGGGCCTAACCTACGAGCAGTACTTC

j_gene: TRBJ2-6
len: 18
v_gene: TRBV7-9
d_gene: TRBD2
abundance: -
CDR3aa: CASSPIAGGASGANVLTF
CDR3nt: TGTGCCAGCAGCCCCATAGCGGGAGGGGCCTCTGGGGCCAACGTCCTGACTTTC

j_gene: TRBJ1-1
len: 15
v_gene: TRBV9
d_gene: -
abundance: once
CDR3aa: CASSPGRGAFTEAFF
CDR3nt: TGTGCCAGCAGCCCTGGTCGAGGGGCTTTCACTGAAGCTTTCTTT

j_gene: TRBJ2-3
len: 16
v_gene: TRBV7-2
d_gene: TRBD1
abundance: -
CDR3aa: CASSPGQGVSTDTQYF
CDR3nt: TGTGCCAGCAGCCCGGGACAGGGGGTTAGCACAGATACGCAGTATTTT

j_gene: TRBJ1-2
len: 15
v_gene: TRBV11-2
d_gene: TRBD1
abundance: -
CDR3aa: CASSLSRTGNYGYTF
CDR3nt: TGTGCCAGCAGCTTATCCCGGACAGGAAACTATGGCTACACCTTC

j_gene: TRBJ2-1
len: 17
v_gene: TRBV4-2
d_gene: TRBD1
abundance: -
CDR3aa: CASSLDFFGTGSNEQFF
CDR3nt: TGTGCCAGCAGCCTCGACTTTTTTGGGACAGGGTCCAATGAGCAGTTCTTC

j_gene: TRBJ1-1
len: 14
v_gene: TRBV19
d_gene: -
abundance: -
CDR3aa: CASSIGGGWTEAFF
CDR3nt: TGTGCCAGTAGTATTGGGGGTGGCTGGACTGAAGCTTTCTTT

j_gene: TRBJ2-1
len: 16
v_gene: TRBV4-3
d_gene: -
abundance: once
CDR3aa: CASSQDEPNNYNEQFF
CDR3nt: TGCGCCAGCAGCCAAGATGAACCAAACAACTACAATGAGCAGTTCTTC

j_gene: TRBJ2-5
len: 15
v_gene: TRBV2
d_gene: -
abundance: -
CDR3aa: CASSAEDRGAETQYF
CDR3nt: TGTGCCAGCAGTGCCGAAGATAGAGGGGCCGAGACCCAGTACTTC

j_gene: TRBJ1-6
len: 13
v_gene: TRBV7-2
d_gene: TRBD1
abundance: -
CDR3aa: CASSLRQGIALHF
CDR3nt: TGTGCCAGCAGCTTACGACAGGGGATCGCCCTCCACTTT

j_gene: TRBJ2-7
len: 14
v_gene: TRBV7-6
d_gene: -
abundance: -
CDR3aa: CASSRRTEAYEQYF
CDR3nt: TGTGCCAGCAGCCGACGGACAGAAGCCTACGAGCAGTACTTC

j_gene: TRBJ1-2
len: 13
v_gene: TRBV6-1
d_gene: -
abundance: -
CDR3aa: CASRAGMAYGYTF
CDR3nt: TGTGCCAGCAGAGCGGGGATGGCCTATGGCTACACCTTC

j_gene: TRBJ1-1
len: 14
v_gene: TRBV5-4
d_gene: -
abundance: -
CDR3aa: CASSLAGGSTEAFF
CDR3nt: TGTGCCAGCAGCTTGGCCGGGGGGAGCACTGAAGCTTTCTTT

j_gene: TRBJ2-1
len: 15
v_gene: TRBV6-1
d_gene: -
abundance: -
CDR3aa: CASTFGQGWYNEQFF
CDR3nt: TGTGCCAGCACGTTCGGGCAGGGGTGGTACAATGAGCAGTTCTTC

j_gene: TRBJ2-3
len: 15
v_gene: TRBV7-2
d_gene: TRBD2
abundance: -
CDR3aa: CASSSSGGRTDTQYF
CDR3nt: TGTGCCAGCAGCTCCAGCGGGGGGCGCACAGATACGCAGTATTTT

j_gene: TRBJ2-3
len: 15
v_gene: TRBV7-8
d_gene: -
abundance: -
CDR3aa: CASSPGGGLTDTQYF
CDR3nt: TGTGCCAGCAGCCCCGGGGGCGGGTTGACAGATACGCAGTATTTT

j_gene: TRBJ1-1
len: 15
v_gene: TRBV5-1
d_gene: TRBD1
abundance: -
CDR3aa: CASSHPDREGAEAFF
CDR3nt: TGCGCCAGCAGCCATCCTGACAGGGAAGGAGCTGAAGCTTTCTTT

j_gene: TRBJ2-7
len: 16
v_gene: TRBV19
d_gene: TRBD2
abundance: -
CDR3aa: CASSPGGTSGSYEQYF
CDR3nt: TGTGCCAGTAGCCCCGGAGGGACTAGCGGGAGCTACGAGCAGTACTTC

j_gene: TRBJ2-7
len: 15
v_gene: TRBV5-1
d_gene: -
abundance: -
CDR3aa: CASRGTTASSYEQYF
CDR3nt: TGCGCCAGCAGAGGGACGACCGCGAGCTCCTACGAGCAGTACTTC

j_gene: TRBJ1-5
len: 13
v_gene: TRBV27
d_gene: TRBD1
abundance: -
CDR3aa: CASSSRGDQPQHF
CDR3nt: TGTGCCAGCAGTTCCAGGGGGGATCAGCCCCAGCATTTT

j_gene: TRBJ1-6
len: 15
v_gene: TRBV6-6
d_gene: -
abundance: -
CDR3aa: CASSYPRYGTVLLHF
CDR3nt: TGTGCCAGCAGTTACCCCCGATATGGCACTGTACTCCTCCACTTT

j_gene: TRBJ1-2
len: 16
v_gene: TRBV14
d_gene: -
abundance: -
CDR3aa: CASSQDTLPEGPGYTF
CDR3nt: TGTGCCAGCAGCCAAGATACTTTACCGGAAGGCCCTGGCTACACCTTC

j_gene: TRBJ2-7
len: 13
v_gene: TRBV11-3
d_gene: -
abundance: -
CDR3aa: CASSLERIGEQYF
CDR3nt: TGTGCCAGCAGCTTAGAGCGAATCGGGGAGCAGTACTTC

j_gene: TRBJ1-6
len: 16
v_gene: TRBV28
d_gene: TRBD1
abundance: -
CDR3aa: CASRGTGERLPSPLHF
CDR3nt: TGTGCCAGCAGGGGGACAGGGGAGCGTTTACCTTCACCCCTCCACTTT

j_gene: TRBJ2-2
len: 17
v_gene: TRBV7-2
d_gene: TRBD2
abundance: few
CDR3aa: CASSVTLASGSSGELFF
CDR3nt: TGTGCCAGCAGCGTTACATTGGCTAGCGGGAGTTCGGGGGAGCTGTTTTTT

j_gene: TRBJ2-5
len: 16
v_gene: TRBV2
d_gene: TRBD2
abundance: once
CDR3aa: CASSVTWTSGLETQYF
CDR3nt: TGTGCCAGCAGCGTGACCTGGACTAGCGGGTTAGAGACCCAGTACTTC

j_gene: TRBJ2-7
len: 15
v_gene: TRBV28
d_gene: -
abundance: -
CDR3aa: CASSPRGPLGYEQYF
CDR3nt: TGTGCCAGCAGTCCCCGGGGCCCTCTGGGATACGAGCAGTACTTC

j_gene: TRBJ2-2
len: 15
v_gene: TRBV2
d_gene: TRBD2
abundance: -
CDR3aa: CASRASGANTGELFF
CDR3nt: TGTGCCAGCAGAGCAAGCGGGGCGAACACCGGGGAGCTGTTTTTT

j_gene: TRBJ2-7
len: 15
v_gene: TRBV10-3
d_gene: TRBD2
abundance: -
CDR3aa: CAISLLGGSAYEQYF
CDR3nt: TGTGCCATCAGTCTCCTGGGGGGGAGCGCCTACGAGCAGTACTTC

j_gene: TRBJ2-7
len: 13
v_gene: TRBV7-9
d_gene: -
abundance: -
CDR3aa: CASSLLGDYEQYF
CDR3nt: TGTGCCAGCAGCCTACTGGGGGATTACGAGCAGTACTTC

j_gene: TRBJ2-3
len: 14
v_gene: TRBV6-6
d_gene: -
abundance: -
CDR3aa: CASGRGQLTDTQYF
CDR3nt: TGTGCCAGCGGGAGGGGACAGCTTACAGATACGCAGTATTTT

j_gene: TRBJ2-7
len: 14
v_gene: TRBV5-1
d_gene: TRBD2
abundance: once
CDR3aa: CASSPQAGKYEQYF
CDR3nt: TGCGCCAGCAGTCCACAAGCGGGAAAGTACGAGCAGTACTTC

j_gene: TRBJ2-1
len: 14
v_gene: TRBV5-1
d_gene: TRBD2
abundance: -
CDR3aa: CASKSGRANTEQFF
CDR3nt: TGCGCCAGCAAGAGCGGGAGGGCCAACACTGAGCAGTTCTTC

j_gene: TRBJ1-5
len: 14
v_gene: TRBV25-1
d_gene: TRBD1
abundance: -
CDR3aa: CASSAGTGGQPQHF
CDR3nt: TGTGCCAGCAGTGCCGGGACAGGGGGCCAGCCCCAGCATTTT

j_gene: TRBJ1-5
len: 13
v_gene: TRBV5-6
d_gene: -
abundance: -
CDR3aa: CASSQTGFQPQHF
CDR3nt: TGTGCCAGCAGCCAAACAGGGTTTCAGCCCCAGCATTTT

j_gene: TRBJ1-5
len: 13
v_gene: TRBV30
d_gene: TRBD1
abundance: -
CDR3aa: CAWSGQGEQPQHF
CDR3nt: TGTGCCTGGTCGGGACAGGGGGAACAGCCCCAGCATTTT

j_gene: TRBJ1-6
len: 14
v_gene: TRBV7-9
d_gene: TRBD1
abundance: -
CDR3aa: CASSLAKTGSPLHF
CDR3nt: TGTGCCAGCAGCTTAGCAAAGACAGGGTCACCCCTCCACTTT

j_gene: TRBJ2-7
len: 16
v_gene: TRBV19
d_gene: -
abundance: -
CDR3aa: CASSAAVGQGYREQYF
CDR3nt: TGTGCCAGTAGTGCCGCGGTAGGGCAGGGTTATCGCGAGCAGTACTTC

j_gene: TRBJ1-6
len: 14
v_gene: TRBV5-1
d_gene: TRBD1
abundance: -
CDR3aa: CASKEDRGNSPLHF
CDR3nt: TGCGCCAGCAAGGAGGACAGGGGCAATTCACCCCTCCACTTT

j_gene: TRBJ2-2
len: 14
v_gene: TRBV11-3
d_gene: -
abundance: -
CDR3aa: CASSLKTSTGELFF
CDR3nt: TGTGCCAGCAGCTTAAAGACTAGCACCGGGGAGCTGTTTTTT

j_gene: TRBJ2-5
len: 15
v_gene: TRBV9
d_gene: TRBD2
abundance: -
CDR3aa: CASSVVAGGTGTQYF
CDR3nt: TGTGCCAGCAGCGTAGTAGCGGGAGGGACTGGGACCCAGTACTTC

j_gene: TRBJ2-2
len: 14
v_gene: TRBV5-6
d_gene: TRBD2
abundance: -
CDR3aa: CASILGGSTGELFF
CDR3nt: TGTGCCAGCATCCTGGGGGGGAGCACCGGGGAGCTGTTTTTT

j_gene: TRBJ2-3
len: 15
v_gene: TRBV6-1
d_gene: -
abundance: -
CDR3aa: CASSVRERSTDTQYF
CDR3nt: TGTGCCAGCAGCGTCCGGGAGCGGAGCACAGATACGCAGTATTTT

j_gene: TRBJ2-7
len: 17
v_gene: TRBV15
d_gene: -
abundance: -
CDR3aa: CATSRDGLRGTFYEQYF
CDR3nt: TGTGCCACCAGCAGAGATGGGCTCCGGGGGACATTCTACGAGCAGTACTTC

j_gene: TRBJ2-5
len: 12
v_gene: TRBV7-9
d_gene: -
abundance: -
CDR3aa: CASSLVGETQYF
CDR3nt: TGTGCCAGCAGCTTAGTAGGAGAGACCCAGTACTTC

j_gene: TRBJ2-1
len: 16
v_gene: TRBV13
d_gene: -
abundance: -
CDR3aa: CASSLAKGVRDSGQFF
CDR3nt: TGTGCCAGCAGCTTAGCAAAAGGTGTGAGAGACTCGGGCCAGTTCTTC

j_gene: TRBJ2-6
len: 16
v_gene: TRBV9
d_gene: -
abundance: -
CDR3aa: CASSPQGQFGANVLTF
CDR3nt: TGTGCCAGCAGCCCCCAAGGACAGTTTGGGGCCAACGTCCTGACTTTC